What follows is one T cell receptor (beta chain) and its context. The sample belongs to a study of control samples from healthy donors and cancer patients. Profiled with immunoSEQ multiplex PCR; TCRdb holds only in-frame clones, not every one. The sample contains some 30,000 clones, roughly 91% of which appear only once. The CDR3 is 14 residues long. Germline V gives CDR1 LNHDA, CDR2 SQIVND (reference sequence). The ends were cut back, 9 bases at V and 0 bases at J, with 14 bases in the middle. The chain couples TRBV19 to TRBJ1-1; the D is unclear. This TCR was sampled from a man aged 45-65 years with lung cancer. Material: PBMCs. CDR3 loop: CASARPYMNTEAFF. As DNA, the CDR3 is TGTGCCAGCGCACGACCATACATGAACACTGAAGCTTTCTTT.